This TCR beta chain was profiled in a study of cytomegalovirus exposure and HLA in healthy donors. In the study overall: According to later analysis, the same platform produced the 120 validation and 666 first-cohort repertoires. Broader study findings: The dataset shows that most TCR sequences were rare, while some public TCRs occurred in many donors. Cytomegalovirus-associated TCR beta chains were listed, numbering over 150. CMV antigen specificity of a few CMV-associated chains was confirmed in vitro.

Germline V gene sequence: CDR1 SEHNR, CDR2 FQNEAQ (reference sequence). Deletions cut 3 bases from V and 3 bases from J, with 14 bases between. This CDR3 contains 15 residues. Clones were sequenced by immunoSEQ multiplex PCR, and TCRdb holds only the in-frame ones, with some missing. The sample has a few hundred thousand clones, 86% seen once. Note on this clone: Its antigen remains unknown.

V and J are TRBV7-9 and TRBJ2-5; TRBD1 might be the D (5 bases). The receptor was isolated from a woman between 18 and 30 years old in good health and CMV-seronegative. Sequences were obtained from PBMCs. This CDR3 is CASSLVLQGKETQYF. The CDR3, as DNA: TGTGCCAGCAGCTTGGTGCTGCAGGGTAAAGAGACCCAGTACTTC.